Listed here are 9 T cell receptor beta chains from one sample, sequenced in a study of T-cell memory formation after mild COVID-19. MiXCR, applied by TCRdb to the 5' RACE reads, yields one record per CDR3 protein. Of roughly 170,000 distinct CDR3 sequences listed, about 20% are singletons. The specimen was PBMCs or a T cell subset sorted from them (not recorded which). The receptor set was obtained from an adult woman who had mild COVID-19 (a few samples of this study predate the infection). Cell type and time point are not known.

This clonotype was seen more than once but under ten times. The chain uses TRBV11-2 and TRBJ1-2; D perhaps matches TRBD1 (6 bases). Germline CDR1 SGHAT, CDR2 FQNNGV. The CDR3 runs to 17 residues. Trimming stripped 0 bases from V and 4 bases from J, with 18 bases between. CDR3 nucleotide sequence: TGTGCCAGCAGCTTAGATCCTAGCACAGGGCCGGGCTATGGCTACACCTTC. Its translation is CASSLDPSTGPGYGYTF.

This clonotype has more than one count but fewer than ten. The CDR3 loop reads CASTGTSGGARDNEQFF. The CDR3 region has the DNA TGTGCCAGCACCGGAACTAGCGGGGGGGCCAGAGACAATGAGCAGTTCTTC. The V and J genes are TRBV3-1 and TRBJ2-1; 13 nucleotides align to TRBD2. CDR3 length: 17 amino acids. Germline CDR1 is LGHDT and CDR2 is YNNKEL (reference sequence). V shed 7 bases and J 5 bases; nucleotides not matched to a gene: 11.

The CDR3 sequence: CATSDRGLAGVRETQYF. The CDR3 DNA reads as TGTGCCACCAGTGACCGGGGACTAGCGGGAGTCAGAGAGACCCAGTACTTC. The rearrangement uses TRBV24-1 and TRBJ2-5; TRBD2 matches at 14 bases. Germline lookup yields CDR1 KGHDR and CDR2 SFDVKD. The CDR3 consists of 17 residues. With 4 bases clipped from V and 4 bases from J, the junction kept 7 bases outside the gene matches.

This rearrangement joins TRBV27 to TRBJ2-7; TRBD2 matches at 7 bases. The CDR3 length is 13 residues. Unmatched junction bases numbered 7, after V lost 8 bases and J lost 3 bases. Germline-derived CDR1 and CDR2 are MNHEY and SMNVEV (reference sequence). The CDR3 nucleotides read TGTGCCAGCGGCCTAGCGGACGTCTACGAGCAGTACTTC. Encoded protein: CASGLADVYEQYF.

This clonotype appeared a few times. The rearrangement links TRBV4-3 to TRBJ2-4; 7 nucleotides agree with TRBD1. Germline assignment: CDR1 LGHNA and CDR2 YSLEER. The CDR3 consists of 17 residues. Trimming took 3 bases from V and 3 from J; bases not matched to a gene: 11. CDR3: CASSQQTGLVGKNIQYF. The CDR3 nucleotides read TGCGCCAGCAGCCAGCAGACAGGGTTGGTTGGCAAAAACATTCAGTACTTC.

The chain's CDR3 is CSVPGRDEQYF. The CDR3 DNA sequence: TGCAGCGTTCCCGGTCGGGACGAGCAGTACTTC. The gene calls are TRBV29-1 and TRBJ2-7; D not resolved. The germline gives CDR1 SQVTM, CDR2 ANQGSEA. With 5 bases removed from V and 5 bases from J, the gap between germline ends came to 10 bases. This CDR3 spans 11 amino acids.

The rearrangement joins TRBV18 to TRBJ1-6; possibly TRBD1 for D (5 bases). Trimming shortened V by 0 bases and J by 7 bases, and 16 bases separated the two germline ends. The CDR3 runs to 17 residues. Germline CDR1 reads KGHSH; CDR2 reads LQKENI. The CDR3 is CASSPPNSGGWNSPLHF. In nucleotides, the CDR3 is TGTGCCAGCTCACCACCCAACTCGGGGGGTTGGAATTCACCCCTCCACTTT.

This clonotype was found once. The CDR3 loop reads CASSAPGLADTQYF. The DNA for the CDR3 is TGTGCCAGCAGCGCCCCGGGACTAGCAGATACGCAGTATTTT. The chain employs TRBV9 and TRBJ2-3, with 8 bases aligning to TRBD2. V lost 3 bases to trimming and J lost 4 bases; unmatched junction nucleotides: 4. The CDR3 consists of 14 residues. Germline CDR1 and CDR2: SGDLS and YYNGEE.

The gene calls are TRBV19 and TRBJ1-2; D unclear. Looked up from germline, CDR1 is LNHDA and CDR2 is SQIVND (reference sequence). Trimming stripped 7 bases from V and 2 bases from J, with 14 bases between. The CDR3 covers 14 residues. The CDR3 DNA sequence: TGTGCCAGTAAAGCCTCAGAAACCAACTATGGCTACACCTTC. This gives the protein CASKASETNYGYTF.